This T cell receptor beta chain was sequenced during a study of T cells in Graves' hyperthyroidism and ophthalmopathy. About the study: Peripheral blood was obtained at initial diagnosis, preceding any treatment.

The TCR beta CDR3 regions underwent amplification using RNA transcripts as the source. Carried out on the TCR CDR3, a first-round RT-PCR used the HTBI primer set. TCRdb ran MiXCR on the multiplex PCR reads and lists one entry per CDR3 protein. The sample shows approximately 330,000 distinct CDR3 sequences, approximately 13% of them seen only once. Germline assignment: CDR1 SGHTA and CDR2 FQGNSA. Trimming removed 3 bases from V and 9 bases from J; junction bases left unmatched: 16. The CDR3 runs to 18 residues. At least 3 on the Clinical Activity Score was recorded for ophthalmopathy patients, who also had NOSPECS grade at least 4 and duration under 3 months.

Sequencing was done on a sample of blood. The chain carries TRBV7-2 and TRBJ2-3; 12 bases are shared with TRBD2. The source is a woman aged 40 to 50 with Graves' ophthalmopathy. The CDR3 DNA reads TGTGCCAGCAGCTTCGCGTCAGTTATCCTAGCGGGGGGGCAAACGCAGTATTTT. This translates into CASSFASVILAGGQTQYF.